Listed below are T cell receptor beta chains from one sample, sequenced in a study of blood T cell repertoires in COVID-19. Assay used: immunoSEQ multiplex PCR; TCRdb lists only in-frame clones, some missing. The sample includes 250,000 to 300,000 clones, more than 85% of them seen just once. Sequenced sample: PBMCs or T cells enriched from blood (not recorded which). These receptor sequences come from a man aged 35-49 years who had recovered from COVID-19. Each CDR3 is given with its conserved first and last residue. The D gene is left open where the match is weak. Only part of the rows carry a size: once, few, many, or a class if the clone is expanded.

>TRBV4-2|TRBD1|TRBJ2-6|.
TGTGCCAGCAGCCTTTTCGGGACAGGGGGTTCTCGATACTCTGGGGCCAACGTCCTGACTTTC
CASSLFGTGGSRYSGANVLTF
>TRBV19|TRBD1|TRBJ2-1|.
TGTGCCAGCCGAAAATCCGGGACAGGGTCCTACAATGAGCAGTTCTTC
CASRKSGTGSYNEQFF
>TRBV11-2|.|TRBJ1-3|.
TGTGCCAGCAGCCCCACTGATTCTGGAAACACCATATATTTT
CASSPTDSGNTIYF
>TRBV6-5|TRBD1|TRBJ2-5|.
TGTGCCAGCAGCGCCAGGACAGGGTTAGGGGAGACCCAGTACTTC
CASSARTGLGETQYF
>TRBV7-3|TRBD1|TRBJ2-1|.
TGTGCCAGCAGCTTAAATGTTGGAGGGCAGGGGGCCGGTGAGCAGTTCTTC
CASSLNVGGQGAGEQFF
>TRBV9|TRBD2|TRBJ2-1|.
TGTGCCAGCAGCGTTACGGGACTAGCGAGGGATGAGCAGTTCTTC
CASSVTGLARDEQFF
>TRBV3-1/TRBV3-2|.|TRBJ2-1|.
TGTGCCAGCAGCCAACCAATACGCGATGAGCAGTTCTTC
CASSQPIRDEQFF
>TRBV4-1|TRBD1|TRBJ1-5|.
TGCGCCAGCAGCCGATCAGGCGACAGGGATTATCAGCCCCAGCATTTT
CASSRSGDRDYQPQHF
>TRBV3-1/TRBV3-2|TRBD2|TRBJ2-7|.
TGTGCCAGCAGACTCGGGACTAGCGGGAGTCACGAGCAGTACTTC
CASRLGTSGSHEQYF
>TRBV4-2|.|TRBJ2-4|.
TGTGCCAGCAGCCAAGAGGTGGGACAAGCCAAAAACATTCAGTACTTC
CASSQEVGQAKNIQYF
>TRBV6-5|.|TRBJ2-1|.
TGTGCCAGCAGTCAGACAGAGATGGCCTACAATGAGCAGTTCTTC
CASSQTEMAYNEQFF
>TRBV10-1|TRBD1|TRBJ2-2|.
TGCGCCAGCAGTGAGTCTACTACCGGGACAGGAGACACCGGGGAGCTGTTTTTT
CASSESTTGTGDTGELFF
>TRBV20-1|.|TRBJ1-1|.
TGCAGTGCTAGTAGAGGGAATCTTAACACTGAAGCTTTCTTT
CSASRGNLNTEAFF
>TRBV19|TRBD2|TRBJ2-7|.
TGTGCCAGTAGTAATAGCGGGGGGGCCTCGGTCGAGCAGTACTTC
CASSNSGGASVEQYF
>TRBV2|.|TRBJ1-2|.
TGTGCCAGCAGTGAGCGGTTCCAGCACTATGGCTACACCTTC
CASSERFQHYGYTF
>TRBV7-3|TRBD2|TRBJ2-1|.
TGTGCCAGCAGCTGGACAGCGGGAGCCCCATCGGATGAGCAGTTCTTC
CASSWTAGAPSDEQFF
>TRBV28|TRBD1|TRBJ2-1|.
TGTGCCAGCAGGCTCAAAACCATCGGGACAGGGGGGAGCTCCTACAATGAGCAGTTCTTC
CASRLKTIGTGGSSYNEQFF
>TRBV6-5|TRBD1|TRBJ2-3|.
TGTGCCAGCAGGGGACAGGGGGTTGATACGCAGTATTTT
CASRGQGVDTQYF
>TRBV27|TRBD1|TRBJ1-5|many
TGTGCCAGCAGGGCAACAGGGGGCCATCAGCCCCAGCATTTT
CASRATGGHQPQHF
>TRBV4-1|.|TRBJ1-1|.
TGCGCCAGCAGCCAAGATGTACAGGGAACATGGGGGAACACTGAAGCTTTCTTT
CASSQDVQGTWGNTEAFF
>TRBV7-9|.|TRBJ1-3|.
TGTGCCAGCAGCTTACTCTCGTTCTCTGGAAACACCATATATTTT
CASSLLSFSGNTIYF
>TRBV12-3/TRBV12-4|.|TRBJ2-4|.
TGTGCCAGCAGTTTCAGGAACATTCAGTACTTC
CASSFRNIQYF
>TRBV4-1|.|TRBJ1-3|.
TGCGCCAGCAGCCAAGATCGTGGAAACACCATATATTTT
CASSQDRGNTIYF
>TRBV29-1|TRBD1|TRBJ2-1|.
TGCAGCGCCAAAAGAGGGACAGGGGCTCCCAATGAGCAGTTCTTC
CSAKRGTGAPNEQFF
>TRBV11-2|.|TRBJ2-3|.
TGTGCCAGCAGCTTATTCCGAGGTCCTATGCCTACAGATACGCAGTATTTT
CASSLFRGPMPTDTQYF
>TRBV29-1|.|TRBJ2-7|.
TGCAGCGTTGAAGCGGCGGGACAGCGCTACGAGCAGTACTTC
CSVEAAGQRYEQYF
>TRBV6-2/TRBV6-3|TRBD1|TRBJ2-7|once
TGTGCCAGCAGTTACGCCGGGACAGGCTACGAGCAGTACTTC
CASSYAGTGYEQYF
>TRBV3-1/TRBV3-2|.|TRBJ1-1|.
TGTGCCAGCAGCCAATTGCAAACGCGGGCTTTCTTT
CASSQLQTRAFF
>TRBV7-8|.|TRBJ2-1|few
TGTGCCAGCAGCCCCGGCCAGCGGCTTAGGGGGAGCTCCTACAATGAGCAGTTCTTC
CASSPGQRLRGSSYNEQFF
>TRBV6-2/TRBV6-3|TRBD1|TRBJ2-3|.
TGTGCCAGCAGTTACCGGGGACAGGGTGGGCAGTATTTT
CASSYRGQGGQYF
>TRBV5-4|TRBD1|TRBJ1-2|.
TGTGCCAGCAGCTCCCGGGACAGCCCACACTATGGCTACACCTTC
CASSSRDSPHYGYTF
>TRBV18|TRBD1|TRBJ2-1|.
TGTGCCAGCTCACGGGGCAGGGGGCAAGATGAGCAGTTCTTC
CASSRGRGQDEQFF
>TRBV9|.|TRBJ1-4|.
TGTGCCAGCAGCTCGAGGGGGAGGGGTGAAAAACTGTTTTTT
CASSSRGRGEKLFF
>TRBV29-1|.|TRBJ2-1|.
TGCAGCGTTGAGTTCGTCCCTAACGCCTACAATGAGCAGTTCTTC
CSVEFVPNAYNEQFF
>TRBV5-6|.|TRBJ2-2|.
TGTGCCAGCAGCTTGGCCAGGGACACCGGGGAGCTGTTTTTT
CASSLARDTGELFF
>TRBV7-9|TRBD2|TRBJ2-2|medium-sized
TGTGCCAGCTCTGGACTAGCGGGAGACGGGGAGCTGTTTTTT
CASSGLAGDGELFF